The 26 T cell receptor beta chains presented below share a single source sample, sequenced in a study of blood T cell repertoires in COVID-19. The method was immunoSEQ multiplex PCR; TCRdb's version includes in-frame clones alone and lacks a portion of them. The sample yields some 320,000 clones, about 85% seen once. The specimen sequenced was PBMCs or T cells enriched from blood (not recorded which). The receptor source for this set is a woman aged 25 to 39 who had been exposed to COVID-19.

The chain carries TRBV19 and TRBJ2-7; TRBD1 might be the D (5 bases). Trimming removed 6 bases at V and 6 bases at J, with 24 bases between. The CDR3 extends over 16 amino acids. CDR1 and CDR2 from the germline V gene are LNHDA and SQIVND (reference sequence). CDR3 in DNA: TGTGCCAGTAGCCTTAACACGGACACCTTTTCGGGCGAGCAGTACTTC. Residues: CASSLNTDTFSGEQYF.

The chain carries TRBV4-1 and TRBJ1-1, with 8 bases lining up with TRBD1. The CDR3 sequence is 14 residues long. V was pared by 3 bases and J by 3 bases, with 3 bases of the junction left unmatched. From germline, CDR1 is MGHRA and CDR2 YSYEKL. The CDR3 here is CASSHPTGDTEAFF. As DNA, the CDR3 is TGCGCCAGCAGCCACCCGACAGGGGACACTGAAGCTTTCTTT.

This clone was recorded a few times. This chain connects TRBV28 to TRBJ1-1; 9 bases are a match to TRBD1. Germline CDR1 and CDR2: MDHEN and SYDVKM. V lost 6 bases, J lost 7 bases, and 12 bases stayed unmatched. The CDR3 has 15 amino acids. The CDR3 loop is CASRYRGRVLGEAFF. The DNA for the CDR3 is TGTGCCAGCAGATACAGGGGGCGCGTATTAGGTGAAGCTTTCTTT.

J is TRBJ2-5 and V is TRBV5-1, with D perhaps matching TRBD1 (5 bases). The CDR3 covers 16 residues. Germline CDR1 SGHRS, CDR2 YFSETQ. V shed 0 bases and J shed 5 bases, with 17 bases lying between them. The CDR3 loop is CASSLGPNTGSETQYF. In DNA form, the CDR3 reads TGCGCCAGCAGCTTGGGGCCTAATACAGGCTCGGAGACCCAGTACTTC.

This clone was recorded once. The CDR3 spells CASSMGQGTYEQYF. CDR3 nucleotide sequence: TGCGCCAGCAGCATGGGACAGGGGACCTACGAGCAGTACTTC. The chain joins TRBV5-1 to TRBJ2-7, with 10 nucleotides matching TRBD1. Germline CDR1 SGHRS, CDR2 YFSETQ. The J segment lost 2 bases and the V segment lost 4 bases, leaving 3 bases of the junction unmatched. There are 14 residues in the CDR3.

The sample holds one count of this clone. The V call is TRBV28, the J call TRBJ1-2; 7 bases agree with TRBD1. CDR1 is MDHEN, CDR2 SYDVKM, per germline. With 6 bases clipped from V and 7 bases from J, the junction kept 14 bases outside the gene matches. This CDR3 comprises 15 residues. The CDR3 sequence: CASRLTGRGVGGYTF. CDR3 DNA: TGTGCCAGCAGACTAACCGGCAGGGGGGTAGGTGGCTACACCTTC.

The CDR3 spells CASSQTVVSTHTEAFF. The CDR3 DNA is TGTGCCAGCAGCCAGACAGTAGTCTCAACACACACTGAAGCTTTCTTT. The gene calls are TRBV28 and TRBJ1-1; perhaps TRBD1 as D (5 bases). Germline V CDR1 and CDR2: MDHEN, SYDVKM. Trimming stripped 6 bases from V and 3 bases from J, with 20 bases between. CDR3 length: 16 residues. Supplemented by reference TRBV28 and TRBJ1-1, the full variable domain reads DVKVTQSSRYLVKRTGEKVFLECVQDMDHENMFWYRQDPGLGLRLIYFSYDVKMKEKGDIPEGYSVSREKKERFSLILESASTNQTSMYLCASSQTVVSTHTEAFFGQGTRLTVV.

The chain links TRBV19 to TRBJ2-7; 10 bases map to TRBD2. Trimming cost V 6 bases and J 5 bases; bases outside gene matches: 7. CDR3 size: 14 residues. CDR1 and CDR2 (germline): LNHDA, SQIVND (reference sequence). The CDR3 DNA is TGTGCCAGTAGGCCGGGACTAGCGAGTCACGAGCAGTACTTC. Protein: CASRPGLASHEQYF.

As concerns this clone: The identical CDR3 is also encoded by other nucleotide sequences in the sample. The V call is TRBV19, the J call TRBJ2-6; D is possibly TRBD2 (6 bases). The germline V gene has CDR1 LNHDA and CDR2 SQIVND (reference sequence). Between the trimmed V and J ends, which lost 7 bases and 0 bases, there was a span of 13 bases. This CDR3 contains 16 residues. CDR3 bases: TGTGCCAGTAATTCGCGGGGTCGCTCTGGGGCCAACGTCCTGACTTTC. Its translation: CASNSRGRSGANVLTF.

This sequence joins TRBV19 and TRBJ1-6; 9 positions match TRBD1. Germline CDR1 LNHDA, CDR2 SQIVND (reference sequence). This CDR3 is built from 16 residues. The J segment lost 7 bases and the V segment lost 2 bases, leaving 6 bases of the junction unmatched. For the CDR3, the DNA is TGTGCCAGTAGTATACGCCCTACAGGGGGCAATTCACCCCTCCACTTT. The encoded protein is CASSIRPTGGNSPLHF.

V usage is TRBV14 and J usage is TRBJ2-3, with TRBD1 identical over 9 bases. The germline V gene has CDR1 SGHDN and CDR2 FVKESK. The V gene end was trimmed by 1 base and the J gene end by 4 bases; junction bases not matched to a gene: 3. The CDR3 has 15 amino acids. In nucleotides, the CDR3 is TGTGCCAGCAGCCAAGGTGGGACAGGGTCAGATACGCAGTATTTT. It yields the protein CASSQGGTGSDTQYF.

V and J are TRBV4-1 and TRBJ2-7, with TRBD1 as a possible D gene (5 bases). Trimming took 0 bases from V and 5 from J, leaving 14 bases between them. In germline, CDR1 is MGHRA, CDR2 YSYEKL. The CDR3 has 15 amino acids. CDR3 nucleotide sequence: TGCGCCAGCAGCCAAGAGGGCAGGGCTGCAGACGAGCAGTACTTC. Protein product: CASSQEGRAADEQYF.

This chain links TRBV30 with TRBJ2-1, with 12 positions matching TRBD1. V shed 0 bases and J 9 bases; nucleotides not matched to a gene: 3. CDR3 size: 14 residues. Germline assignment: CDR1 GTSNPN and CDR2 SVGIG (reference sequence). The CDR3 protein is CAWSVGTGGFEQFF. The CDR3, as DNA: TGTGCCTGGAGTGTGGGGACAGGGGGCTTTGAGCAGTTCTTC.

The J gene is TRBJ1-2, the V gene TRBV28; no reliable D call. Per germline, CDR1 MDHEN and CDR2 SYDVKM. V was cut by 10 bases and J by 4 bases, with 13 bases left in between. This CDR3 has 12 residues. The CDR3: CATYHILYGYTF. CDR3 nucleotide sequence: TGTGCCACCTACCATATACTCTATGGCTACACCTTC.

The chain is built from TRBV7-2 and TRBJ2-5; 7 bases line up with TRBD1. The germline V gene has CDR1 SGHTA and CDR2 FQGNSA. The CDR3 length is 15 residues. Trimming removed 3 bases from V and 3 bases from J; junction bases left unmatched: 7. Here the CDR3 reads CASSLTLDREETQYF. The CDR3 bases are TGTGCCAGCAGCTTGACCCTCGACAGGGAAGAGACCCAGTACTTC.

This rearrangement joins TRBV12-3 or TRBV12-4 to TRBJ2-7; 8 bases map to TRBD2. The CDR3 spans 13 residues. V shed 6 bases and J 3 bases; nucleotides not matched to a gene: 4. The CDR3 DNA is TGTGCCAGCAGGATAGCGGGGTTCTACGAGCAGTACTTC. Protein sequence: CASRIAGFYEQYF.

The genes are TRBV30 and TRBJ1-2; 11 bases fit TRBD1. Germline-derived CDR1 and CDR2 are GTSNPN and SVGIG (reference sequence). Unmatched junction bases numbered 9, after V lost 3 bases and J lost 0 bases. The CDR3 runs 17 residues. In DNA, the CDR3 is TGTGCCTGGAGGCGCTCCGGGACAGGGGGAGCTAACTATGGCTACACCTTC. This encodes CAWRRSGTGGANYGYTF.

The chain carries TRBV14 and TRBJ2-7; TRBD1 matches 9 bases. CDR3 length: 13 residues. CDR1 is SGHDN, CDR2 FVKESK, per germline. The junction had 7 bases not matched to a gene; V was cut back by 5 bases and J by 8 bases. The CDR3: CASSIPGQGQQYF. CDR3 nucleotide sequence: TGTGCCAGCAGCATTCCGGGACAGGGACAGCAGTACTTC.

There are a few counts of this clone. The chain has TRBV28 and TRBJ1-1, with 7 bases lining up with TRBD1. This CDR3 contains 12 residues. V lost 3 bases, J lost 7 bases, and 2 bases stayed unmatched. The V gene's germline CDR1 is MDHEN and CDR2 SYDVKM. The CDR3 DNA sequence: TGTGCCAGCAGTTTGGGGACAGTTGAAGCTTTCTTT. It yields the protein CASSLGTVEAFF.

Here the CDR3 reads CASSLFAGSNYGYTF. The CDR3 region has the DNA TGTGCCAGCAGCTTATTTGCGGGCAGTAACTATGGCTACACCTTC. The V and J genes are TRBV7-8 and TRBJ1-2; no definite D call. The V gene's germline CDR1 is SGHVS and CDR2 FQNEAQ. This CDR3 has 15 amino acids. V was shortened by 2 bases and J by 1 base, with 11 bases between the two germline ends. The full variable domain, completed using reference TRBV7-8 and TRBJ1-2, is GAGVSQSPRYKVAKRGQDVALRCDPISGHVSLFWYQQALGQGPEFLTYFQNEAQLDKSGLPSDRFFAERPEGSVSTLKIQRTQQEDSAVYLCASSLFAGSNYGYTFGSGTRLTVV.

The CDR3 DNA sequence: TGTGCCAGTAGGGGGAACCCGACAGGAGCAGAGGGTTATGGCTACACCTTC. This translates into CASRGNPTGAEGYGYTF. J is TRBJ1-2 and V is TRBV19; tentative D call: TRBD1 (6 bases). The CDR3 length is 17 residues. Germline assignment: CDR1 LNHDA and CDR2 SQIVND (reference sequence). V lost 6 bases to trimming and J lost 5 bases, with 25 bases between them. The whole variable domain, remainder taken from reference TRBV19 and TRBJ1-2, is DGGITQSPKYLFRKEGQNVTLSCEQNLNHDAMYWYRQDPGQGLRLIYYSQIVNDFQKGDIAEGYSVSREKKESFPLTVTSAQKNPTAFYLCASRGNPTGAEGYGYTFGSGTRLTVV.

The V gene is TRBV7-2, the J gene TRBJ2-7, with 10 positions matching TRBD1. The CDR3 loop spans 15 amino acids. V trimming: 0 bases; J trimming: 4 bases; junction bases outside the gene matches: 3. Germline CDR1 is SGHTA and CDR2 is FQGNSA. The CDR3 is CASSLARTGGYEQYF. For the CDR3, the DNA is TGTGCCAGCAGCTTAGCTAGGACAGGGGGATACGAGCAGTACTTC. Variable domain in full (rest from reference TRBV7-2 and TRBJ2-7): GAGVSQSPSNKVTEKGKDVELRCDPISGHTALYWYRQSLGQGLEFLIYFQGNSAPDKSGLPSDRFSAERTGGSVSTLTIQRTQQEDSAVYLCASSLARTGGYEQYFGPGTRLTVT.

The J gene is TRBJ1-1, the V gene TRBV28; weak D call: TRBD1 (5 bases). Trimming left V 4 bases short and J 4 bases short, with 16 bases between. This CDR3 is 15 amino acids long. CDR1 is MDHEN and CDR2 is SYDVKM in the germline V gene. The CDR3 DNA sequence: TGTGCCAGCAGTTCAACCTCCCGGGGGGGCACTGAAGCTTTCTTT. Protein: CASSSTSRGGTEAFF.

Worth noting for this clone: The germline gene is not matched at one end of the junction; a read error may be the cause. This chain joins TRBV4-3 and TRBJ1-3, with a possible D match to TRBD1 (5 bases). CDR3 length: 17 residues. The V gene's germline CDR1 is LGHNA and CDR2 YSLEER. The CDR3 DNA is TGCGCCAGCAGCCAAGATTGGGCAGGGTCCAGGGTAAACACCGTATATTTT. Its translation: CASSQDWAGSRVNTVYF.

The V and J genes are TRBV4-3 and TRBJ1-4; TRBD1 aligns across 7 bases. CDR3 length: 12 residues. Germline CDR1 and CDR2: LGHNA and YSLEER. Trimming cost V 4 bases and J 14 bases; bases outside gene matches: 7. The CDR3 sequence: CASSPQGIDLFF. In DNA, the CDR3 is TGCGCCAGCAGCCCACAGGGGATAGACCTGTTTTTT.

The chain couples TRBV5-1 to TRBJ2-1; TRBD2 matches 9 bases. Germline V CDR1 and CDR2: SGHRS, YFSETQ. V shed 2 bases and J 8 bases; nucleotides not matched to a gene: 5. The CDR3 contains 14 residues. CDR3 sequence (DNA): TGCGCCAGCAGCTTCAGCGGGAGGAGCGATGAGCAGTTCTTC. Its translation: CASSFSGRSDEQFF. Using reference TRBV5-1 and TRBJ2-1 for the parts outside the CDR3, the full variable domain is KAGVTQTPRYLIKTRGQQVTLSCSPISGHRSVSWYQQTPGQGLQFLFEYFSETQRNKGNFPGRFSGRQFSNSRSEMNVSTLELGDSALYLCASSFSGRSDEQFFGPGTRLTVL.